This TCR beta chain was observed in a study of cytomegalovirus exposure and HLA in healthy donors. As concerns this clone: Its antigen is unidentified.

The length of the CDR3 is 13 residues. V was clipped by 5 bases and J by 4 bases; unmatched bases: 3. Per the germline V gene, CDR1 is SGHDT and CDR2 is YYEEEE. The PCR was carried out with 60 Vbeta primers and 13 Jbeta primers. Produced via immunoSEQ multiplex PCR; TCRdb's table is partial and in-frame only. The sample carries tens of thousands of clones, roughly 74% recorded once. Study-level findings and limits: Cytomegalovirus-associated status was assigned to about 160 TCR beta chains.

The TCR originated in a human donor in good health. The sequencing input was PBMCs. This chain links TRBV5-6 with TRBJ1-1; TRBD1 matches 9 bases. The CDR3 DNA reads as TGTGCCAGCAGAACAGGGGGCGGCACTGAAGCTTTCTTT. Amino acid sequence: CASRTGGGTEAFF.